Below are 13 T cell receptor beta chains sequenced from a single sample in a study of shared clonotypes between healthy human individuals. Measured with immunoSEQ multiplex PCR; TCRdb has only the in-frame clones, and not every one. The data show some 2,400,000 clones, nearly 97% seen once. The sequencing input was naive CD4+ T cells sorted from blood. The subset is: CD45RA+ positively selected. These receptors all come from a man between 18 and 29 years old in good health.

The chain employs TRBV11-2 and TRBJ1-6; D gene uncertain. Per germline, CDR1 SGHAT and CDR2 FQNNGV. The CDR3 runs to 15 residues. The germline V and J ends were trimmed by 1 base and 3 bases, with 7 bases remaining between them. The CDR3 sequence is CASSLGALYNSPLHF. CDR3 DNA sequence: TGTGCCAGCAGCTTAGGGGCTCTCTATAATTCACCCCTCCACTTT.

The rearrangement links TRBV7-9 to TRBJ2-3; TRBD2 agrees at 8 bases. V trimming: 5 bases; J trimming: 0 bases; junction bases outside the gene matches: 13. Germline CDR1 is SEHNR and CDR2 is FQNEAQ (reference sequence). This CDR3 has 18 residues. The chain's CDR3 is CASSREGGSGRSTDTQYF. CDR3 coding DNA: TGTGCCAGCAGCCGGGAGGGCGGGAGCGGGAGAAGCACAGATACGCAGTATTTT.

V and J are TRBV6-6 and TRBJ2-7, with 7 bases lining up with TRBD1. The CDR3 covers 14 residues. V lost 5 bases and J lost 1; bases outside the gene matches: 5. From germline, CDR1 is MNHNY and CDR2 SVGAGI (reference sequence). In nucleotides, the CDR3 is TGTGCCAGCAGTGACCGGGACAGATCCTACGAGCAGTACTTC. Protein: CASSDRDRSYEQYF.

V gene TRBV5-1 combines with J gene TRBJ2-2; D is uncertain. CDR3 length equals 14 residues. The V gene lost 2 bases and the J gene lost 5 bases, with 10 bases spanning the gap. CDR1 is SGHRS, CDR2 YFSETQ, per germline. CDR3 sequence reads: CASSFRVYTGELFF. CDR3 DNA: TGCGCCAGCAGCTTCCGGGTTTATACCGGGGAGCTGTTTTTT.

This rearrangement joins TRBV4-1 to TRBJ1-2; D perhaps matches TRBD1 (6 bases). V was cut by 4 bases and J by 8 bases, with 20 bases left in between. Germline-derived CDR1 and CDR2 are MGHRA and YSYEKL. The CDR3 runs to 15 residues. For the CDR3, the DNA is TGCGCCAGCAGCCTTTACAGGGAAACGCCTATAGGCTACACCTTC. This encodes CASSLYRETPIGYTF.

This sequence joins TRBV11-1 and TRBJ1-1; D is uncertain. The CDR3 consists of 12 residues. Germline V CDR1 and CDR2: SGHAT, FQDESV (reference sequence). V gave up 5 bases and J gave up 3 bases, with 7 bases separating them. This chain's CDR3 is CASSLQDTEAFF. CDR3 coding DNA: TGTGCCAGCAGCCTTCAGGACACTGAAGCTTTCTTT.

CDR3 in DNA: TGTGCCAGCAGCTTATGGGGCGGGGAAGTGGAACTGTTTTTT. Translation: CASSLWGGEVELFF. This chain connects TRBV11-2 to TRBJ1-4; D may be TRBD1 (5 bases). V shed 2 bases and J shed 12 bases, with 16 bases lying between them. CDR3 size: 14 residues. The germline V gene has CDR1 SGHAT and CDR2 FQNNGV.

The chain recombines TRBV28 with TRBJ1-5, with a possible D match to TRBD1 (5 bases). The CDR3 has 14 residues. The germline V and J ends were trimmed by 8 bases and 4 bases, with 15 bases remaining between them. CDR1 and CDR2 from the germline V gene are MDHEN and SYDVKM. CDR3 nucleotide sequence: TGTGCCAGCCACAGCTGGGACCTGAATCAGCCCCAGCATTTT. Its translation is CASHSWDLNQPQHF. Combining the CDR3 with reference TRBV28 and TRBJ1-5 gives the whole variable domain DVKVTQSSRYLVKRTGEKVFLECVQDMDHENMFWYRQDPGLGLRLIYFSYDVKMKEKGDIPEGYSVSREKKERFSLILESASTNQTSMYLCASHSWDLNQPQHFGDGTRLSIL.

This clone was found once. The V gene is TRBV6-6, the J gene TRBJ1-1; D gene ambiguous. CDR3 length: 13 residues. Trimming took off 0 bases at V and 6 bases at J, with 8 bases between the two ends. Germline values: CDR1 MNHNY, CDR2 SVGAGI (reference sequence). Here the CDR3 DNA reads TGTGCCAGCAGTTACTCGCTTACAGCTGAAGCTTTCTTT. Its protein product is CASSYSLTAEAFF.

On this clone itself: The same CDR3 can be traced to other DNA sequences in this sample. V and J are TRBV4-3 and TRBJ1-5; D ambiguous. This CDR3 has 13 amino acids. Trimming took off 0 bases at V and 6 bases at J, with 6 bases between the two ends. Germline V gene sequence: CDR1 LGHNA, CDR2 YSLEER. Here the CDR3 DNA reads TGCGCCAGCAGCCAAGATAGAGGTCAGCCCCAGCATTTT. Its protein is CASSQDRGQPQHF.

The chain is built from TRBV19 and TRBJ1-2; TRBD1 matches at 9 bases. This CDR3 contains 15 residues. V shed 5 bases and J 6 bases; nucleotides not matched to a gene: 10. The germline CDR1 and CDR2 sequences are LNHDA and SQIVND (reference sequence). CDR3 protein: CASSSQSTGGHGYTF. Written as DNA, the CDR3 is TGTGCCAGTAGTTCCCAATCGACAGGGGGACATGGCTACACCTTC.

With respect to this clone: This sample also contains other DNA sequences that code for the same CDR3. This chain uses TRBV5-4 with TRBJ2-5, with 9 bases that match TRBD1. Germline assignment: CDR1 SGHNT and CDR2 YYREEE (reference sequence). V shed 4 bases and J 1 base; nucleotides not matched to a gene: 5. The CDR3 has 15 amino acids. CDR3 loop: CASSTGQGLQETQYF. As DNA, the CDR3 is TGTGCCAGCAGCACTGGACAGGGGCTCCAAGAGACCCAGTACTTC.

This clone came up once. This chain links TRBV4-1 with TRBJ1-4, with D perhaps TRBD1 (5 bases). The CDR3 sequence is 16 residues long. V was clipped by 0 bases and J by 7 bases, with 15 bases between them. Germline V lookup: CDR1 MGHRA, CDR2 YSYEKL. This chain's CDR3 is CASSQDGLGVGEKLFF. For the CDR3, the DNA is TGCGCCAGCAGCCAAGATGGTTTGGGGGTAGGTGAAAAACTGTTTTTT.